The 17 T cell receptor beta chains below come from one sample, sequenced in a study of human T cells and chemical hapten exposure. TCRdb reanalysed the RACE reads using MiXCR and keeps one entry per CDR3 protein. Of 40,000 to 50,000 distinct CDR3 sequences detected, 4% appear once; the ten largest clones hold around 28%. Sample time point: patch test 1, 2 weeks after DPC sensitization. Treatment meaning: therapeutic diphenylcyclopropenone sensitization with weekly scalp DPC. It was unfractionated whole blood from which total RNA was extracted. The sample consisted of whole blood, taken in connection with sensitization to the hapten diphenylcyclopropenone (DPC). These receptor sequences come from a man aged 50-60 years with alopecia areata. Some clones in this sample may be carry-over from other donors' samples.

This clonotype came up many times. The chain uses TRBV4-2 and TRBJ2-1; 7 positions agree with TRBD2. V lost 0 bases and J lost 0; bases outside the gene matches: 8. Germline values: CDR1 LGHNA, CDR2 YNFKEQ. The CDR3 loop spans 18 amino acids. In DNA form, the CDR3 reads TGTGCCAGCAGCCAAGATGGGGAGGGCCTAAACTCCTACAATGAGCAGTTCTTC. Translation gives CASSQDGEGLNSYNEQFF.

This clonotype was seen only a few times. The rearrangement joins TRBV12-3 or TRBV12-4 to TRBJ2-2; the D is unclear. This CDR3 region has 14 residues. V was pared by 5 bases and J by 7 bases, with 14 bases between. This CDR3 is CASSPAVGIGELFF. Written as DNA, the CDR3 is TGTGCCAGCAGTCCAGCCGTGGGCATCGGGGAGCTGTTTTTT.

In its sample, this clonotype was seen many times. The gene calls are TRBV29-1 and TRBJ2-5; no clear D gene. CDR1 is SQVTM and CDR2 is ANQGSEA in the germline V gene. The germline V and J ends were trimmed by 5 bases and 5 bases, with 12 bases remaining between them. There are 12 residues in the CDR3. The CDR3 loop reads CSVRKDGETQYF. Written as DNA, the CDR3 is TGCAGCGTTCGAAAGGACGGGGAGACCCAGTACTTC.

V is TRBV28 and J is TRBJ1-1; a possible D gene is TRBD1 (6 bases). This CDR3 region has 17 residues. Germline V lookup: CDR1 MDHEN, CDR2 SYDVKM. V was clipped by 1 base and J by 1 base, with 16 bases between them. The CDR3 DNA is TGTGCCAGCAGTTTATTCCCATTGACGGGACAGAACACTGAAGCTTTCTTT. It yields the protein CASSLFPLTGQNTEAFF.

This clonotype was observed many times. The V and J genes are TRBV20-1 and TRBJ2-3; 12 nucleotides line up with TRBD2. Unmatched junction bases numbered 0, after V lost 5 bases and J lost 6 bases. CDR3 length equals 12 residues. From germline, CDR1 is DFQATT and CDR2 SNEGSKA (reference sequence). CDR3 nucleotides: TGCAGTGCTGGACTAGCGGGGGATACGCAGTATTTT. Amino acid sequence: CSAGLAGDTQYF.

This clonotype was recorded at least ten times. This rearrangement joins TRBV7-2 to TRBJ2-1; TRBD1 might be the D (5 bases). V was clipped by 0 bases and J by 7 bases, with 13 bases between them. CDR3 size: 15 residues. Germline V gene data show CDR1 as SGHTA and CDR2 as FQGNSA. CDR3 loop: CASSLAGRGLNEQFF. CDR3 coding DNA: TGTGCCAGCAGCTTAGCGGGAAGGGGTTTGAATGAGCAGTTCTTC.

The table lists this clonotype with many counts. V and J are TRBV10-2 and TRBJ1-1; TRBD1 is a possible D gene (6 bases). In germline, CDR1 is WSHSY, CDR2 SAAADI. The CDR3 totals 13 residues. V shed 4 bases and J shed 4 bases, with 10 bases lying between them. CDR3 nucleotides: TGCGCCAGCAGTGCGATGGGGGCCACTGAAGCTTTCTTT. Translated, it gives CASSAMGATEAFF.

This clonotype was counted many times. The CDR3 DNA reads as TGCGCCAGCAGCTTGGATGCGGGAGTAAACGAGCAGTACTTC. It encodes CASSLDAGVNEQYF. V gene TRBV5-1 combines with J gene TRBJ2-7; 7 bases match TRBD2. Germline V gene data show CDR1 as SGHRS and CDR2 as YFSETQ. CDR3 length: 14 amino acids. The trim removed 0 bases at V and 5 bases at J, leaving 5 bases unmatched.

The chain has TRBV12-3 or TRBV12-4 and TRBJ2-1; TRBD2 aligns across 9 bases. The trim removed 3 bases at V and 3 bases at J, leaving 3 bases unmatched. The CDR3 spans 15 residues. CDR3 amino acids: CASSFTSGRYNEQFF. For the CDR3, the DNA is TGTGCCAGCAGTTTCACTAGCGGGCGCTACAATGAGCAGTTCTTC.

The chain employs TRBV28 and TRBJ1-1, with D uncertain. The germline V gene has CDR1 MDHEN and CDR2 SYDVKM. With 8 bases removed from V and 6 bases from J, the gap between germline ends came to 13 bases. The CDR3 has 12 residues. DNA of the CDR3: TGTGCCAGCCGTATTGTTGGGGCTGAAGCTTTCTTT. Amino acids: CASRIVGAEAFF.

This clonotype was found many times. This rearrangement joins TRBV7-9 to TRBJ1-5; D not certain. V dropped 0 bases and J dropped 0 bases, with 6 bases sitting between them. Germline CDR1 reads SEHNR; CDR2 reads FQNEAQ (reference sequence). The CDR3 loop spans 15 amino acids. CDR3 bases: TGTGCCAGCAGCTTAGCGCTCAGTAGCAATCAGCCCCAGCATTTT. It yields the protein CASSLALSSNQPQHF.

Ten or more counts support this clonotype. The chain combines TRBV2 with TRBJ1-6, with D tentatively TRBD1 (5 bases). The CDR3 has 16 amino acids. Germline V gives CDR1 SNHLY, CDR2 FYNNEI. V was cut by 7 bases and J by 10 bases, with 23 bases left in between. The DNA for the CDR3 is TGTGCCAGCATTCCCTCCCGGGACCCCTCGGGCTCACCCCTCCACTTT. Its translation: CASIPSRDPSGSPLHF.

This clonotype was detected ten times or more. This chain links TRBV10-3 with TRBJ2-1; 8 bases align to TRBD2. Germline V lookup: CDR1 ENHRY, CDR2 SYGVKD. The V gene end was trimmed by 7 bases and the J gene end by 3 bases; junction bases not matched to a gene: 8. The length of the CDR3 is 15 residues. In DNA form, the CDR3 reads TGTGCCATCAAACGGGAGGGAGCGAACTACAATGAGCAGTTCTTC. Translating gives CAIKREGANYNEQFF.

This clonotype has ten or more counts. The chain couples TRBV30 to TRBJ2-3; 7 nucleotides match TRBD2. The CDR3 is 13 amino acids. The V segment lost 4 bases and the J segment 2 bases; nucleotides outside the gene matches: 3. CDR1 is GTSNPN, CDR2 SVGIG, per germline (reference sequence). CDR3 sequence (DNA): TGTGCCTGGACTAGCGGCGTCACAGATACGCAGTATTTT. This translates into CAWTSGVTDTQYF.

The sample holds many counts of this clonotype. V and J are TRBV20-1 and TRBJ2-3; D may correspond to TRBD1 or TRBD2 (5 bases each). Germline lookup yields CDR1 DFQATT and CDR2 SNEGSKA (reference sequence). This CDR3 comprises 15 residues. The V end was cut by 3 bases, the J end by 0 bases, with 13 bases between. The CDR3 DNA follows: TGCAGTGCTAGGGGAAGGGGACCTAGCACAGATACGCAGTATTTT. It codes for CSARGRGPSTDTQYF.

In this sample, this clonotype turned up a few times. The rearrangement uses TRBV3-1 and TRBJ1-3; D is perhaps TRBD1 (6 bases). V lost 3 bases to trimming and J lost 0 bases, with 12 bases between them. The V gene's germline CDR1 is LGHDT and CDR2 YNNKEL (reference sequence). This CDR3 is built from 16 residues. The CDR3, as DNA: TGTGCCAGCAGCCATAGACAGGTCCACTCTGGAAACACCATATATTTT. It codes for CASSHRQVHSGNTIYF.

This clonotype was seen ten or more times. The genes are TRBV6-2 or TRBV6-3 and TRBJ2-5; TRBD2 is a possible D gene (5 bases). Germline V gene data show CDR1 as MNHEY and CDR2 as SVGEGT. CDR3 length equals 12 residues. Trimming stripped 2 bases from V and 5 bases from J, with 6 bases between. The CDR3 reads CASSYQRETQYF. The CDR3, as DNA: TGTGCCAGCAGTTACCAGCGGGAGACCCAGTACTTC.